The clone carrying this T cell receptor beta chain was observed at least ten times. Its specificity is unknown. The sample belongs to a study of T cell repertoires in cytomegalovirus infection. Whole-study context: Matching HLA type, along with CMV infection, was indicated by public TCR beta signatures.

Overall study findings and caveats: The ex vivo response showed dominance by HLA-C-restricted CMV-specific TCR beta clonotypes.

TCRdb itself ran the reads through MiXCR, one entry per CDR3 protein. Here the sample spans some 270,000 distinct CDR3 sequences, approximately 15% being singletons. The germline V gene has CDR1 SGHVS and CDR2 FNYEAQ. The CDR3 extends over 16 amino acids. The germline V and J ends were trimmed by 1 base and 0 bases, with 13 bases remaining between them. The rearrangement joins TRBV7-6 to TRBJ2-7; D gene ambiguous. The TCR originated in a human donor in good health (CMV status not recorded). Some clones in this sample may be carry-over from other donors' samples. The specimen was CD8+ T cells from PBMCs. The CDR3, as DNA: TGTGCCAGCAGCTTAGTTAAGGCAGAAGCCTCCTACGAGCAGTACTTC. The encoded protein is CASSLVKAEASYEQYF.